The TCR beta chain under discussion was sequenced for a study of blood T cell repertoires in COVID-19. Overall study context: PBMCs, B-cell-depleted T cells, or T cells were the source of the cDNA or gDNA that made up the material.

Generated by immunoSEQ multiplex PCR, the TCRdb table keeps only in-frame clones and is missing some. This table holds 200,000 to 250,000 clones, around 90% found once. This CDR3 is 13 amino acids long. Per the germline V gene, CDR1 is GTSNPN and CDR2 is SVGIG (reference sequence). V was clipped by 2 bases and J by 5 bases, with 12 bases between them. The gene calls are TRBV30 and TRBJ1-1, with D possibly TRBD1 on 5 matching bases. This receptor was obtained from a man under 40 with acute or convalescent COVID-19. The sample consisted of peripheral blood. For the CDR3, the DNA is TGTGCCTGGAGTAAAACAGGAAGGACTGAAGCTTTCTTT. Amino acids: CAWSKTGRTEAFF.